This T cell receptor beta chain was sequenced for a study of control samples from healthy donors and cancer patients. The V and J ends lost 4 bases and 1 base respectively, with 18 bases between them. The germline V gene encodes CDR1 SGHNT and CDR2 YYREEE (reference sequence). This CDR3 is built from 17 residues. Profiled with immunoSEQ multiplex PCR; TCRdb holds only in-frame clones, not every one. This table has about 120,000 clones, 88% appearing once. The rearrangement joins TRBV5-4 to TRBJ2-1, with unresolved D. This clonotype was obtained from a woman in her 70s in good health. The specimen sequenced was blood. As DNA, the CDR3 is TGTGCCAGCAGCAAGGCGGCGCTAGGATTTTCCTACAATGAGCAGTTCTTC. This gives the protein CASSKAALGFSYNEQFF.